This is a list of T cell receptor beta chains from one sample in a study of blood T cell repertoires in COVID-19. This table comes from immunoSEQ multiplex PCR, and its TCRdb copy is limited to in-frame clones, with some not included. Of roughly 220,000 clones in the sample, 65% to 85% were seen once. The source material was PBMCs or T cells enriched from blood (not recorded which). The receptors were gathered from a woman aged 35 to 49 who had recovered from COVID-19. The CDR3 runs from the conserved cysteine through the conserved F or W. A D gene is named only where the DNA matches it firmly.

J gene: TRBJ2-1; D gene: TRBD2; V gene: TRBV4-1; CDR3 protein: CASSQVGEGNEQFF
J gene: TRBJ1-2; D gene: TRBD1; V gene: TRBV3-1/TRBV3-2; CDR3 protein: CASSQWDRYYGYTF
J gene: TRBJ2-2; D gene: TRBD2; V gene: TRBV2; CDR3 protein: CASTRIAGTTGELFF
J gene: TRBJ1-5; D gene: TRBD1; V gene: TRBV19; CDR3 protein: CASSISGTGTQPQHF
J gene: TRBJ1-2; D gene: NA; V gene: TRBV3-1/TRBV3-2; CDR3 protein: CASSQEEGRSGYTF
J gene: TRBJ2-1; D gene: NA; V gene: TRBV27; CDR3 protein: CASSLFGLNEQFF
J gene: TRBJ2-5; D gene: NA; V gene: TRBV7-9; CDR3 protein: CASSPGGGIETQYF
J gene: TRBJ1-6; D gene: NA; V gene: TRBV28; CDR3 protein: CASSQDRESSPLHF
J gene: TRBJ2-5; D gene: TRBD2; V gene: TRBV7-2; CDR3 protein: CASSLNPPSGGETQYF
J gene: TRBJ2-1; D gene: TRBD2; V gene: TRBV29-1; CDR3 protein: CSVGSLAGYYNEQFF
J gene: TRBJ1-2; D gene: TRBD1; V gene: TRBV29-1; CDR3 protein: CSVGTATQNGYTF
J gene: TRBJ2-3; D gene: NA; V gene: TRBV6-5; CDR3 protein: CASRRGAGDTQYF
J gene: TRBJ1-5; D gene: NA; V gene: TRBV24-1; CDR3 protein: CATSDLRTRNQPQHF
J gene: TRBJ2-3; D gene: NA; V gene: TRBV29-1; CDR3 protein: CSVRGAGTTDTQYF
J gene: TRBJ1-2; D gene: NA; V gene: TRBV6-2/TRBV6-3; CDR3 protein: CASSYLTGNRLYGYTF
J gene: TRBJ1-3; D gene: TRBD1; V gene: TRBV11-3; CDR3 protein: CASSQGTGRNTIYF
J gene: TRBJ1-1; D gene: NA; V gene: TRBV2; CDR3 protein: CASSRQLNTEAFF
J gene: TRBJ2-1; D gene: TRBD2; V gene: TRBV7-2; CDR3 protein: CASSFTGTSSNEQFF
J gene: TRBJ1-1; D gene: TRBD1; V gene: TRBV4-1; CDR3 protein: CASSPLLDRGYTEAFF
J gene: TRBJ2-3; D gene: NA; V gene: TRBV6-5; CDR3 protein: CASRRQDTQYF
J gene: TRBJ2-1; D gene: NA; V gene: TRBV7-2; CDR3 protein: CASGEGPRGLNEQFF
J gene: TRBJ1-2; D gene: TRBD1; V gene: TRBV5-1; CDR3 protein: CASSDKTGVTLYGYTF
J gene: TRBJ1-3; D gene: NA; V gene: TRBV28; CDR3 protein: CASSPPGGVNTIYF
J gene: TRBJ2-1; D gene: NA; V gene: TRBV3-1/TRBV3-2; CDR3 protein: CASSYGYNEQFF
J gene: TRBJ2-1; D gene: TRBD2; V gene: TRBV28; CDR3 protein: CASSLTSGRWGNEQFF
J gene: TRBJ1-3; D gene: NA; V gene: TRBV18; CDR3 protein: CASRDLTGNTIYF
J gene: TRBJ2-7; D gene: NA; V gene: TRBV11-2; CDR3 protein: CASSLGRTTYEQYF
J gene: TRBJ2-3; D gene: TRBD1; V gene: TRBV28; CDR3 protein: CASSSLGRTGSADTQYF
J gene: TRBJ2-5; D gene: NA; V gene: TRBV7-2; CDR3 protein: CASSWAGNIQETQYF
J gene: TRBJ1-3; D gene: NA; V gene: TRBV29-1; CDR3 protein: CSGTSGNTIYF
J gene: TRBJ2-2; D gene: TRBD2; V gene: TRBV14; CDR3 protein: CASSPRGVGPGELFF
J gene: TRBJ2-7; D gene: TRBD1; V gene: TRBV9; CDR3 protein: CASSVTGQGGEQYF
J gene: TRBJ1-1; D gene: NA; V gene: TRBV25-1; CDR3 protein: CASSATTGITEAFF
J gene: TRBJ2-6; D gene: TRBD1; V gene: TRBV28; CDR3 protein: CASKPGQAPSGANVLTF
J gene: TRBJ2-1; D gene: TRBD2; V gene: TRBV6-2/TRBV6-3; CDR3 protein: CASSSYGTSMYNEQFF
J gene: TRBJ2-1; D gene: NA; V gene: TRBV9; CDR3 protein: CASSASGIGSYNEQFF
J gene: TRBJ1-1; D gene: NA; V gene: TRBV11-3; CDR3 protein: CASSRGENTEAFF
J gene: TRBJ2-6; D gene: TRBD2; V gene: TRBV18; CDR3 protein: CASSPSSGRATGANVLTF
J gene: TRBJ2-1; D gene: NA; V gene: TRBV4-1; CDR3 protein: CASSFRGNEQFF
J gene: TRBJ1-1; D gene: NA; V gene: TRBV6-5; CDR3 protein: CASSTGRNTEAFF